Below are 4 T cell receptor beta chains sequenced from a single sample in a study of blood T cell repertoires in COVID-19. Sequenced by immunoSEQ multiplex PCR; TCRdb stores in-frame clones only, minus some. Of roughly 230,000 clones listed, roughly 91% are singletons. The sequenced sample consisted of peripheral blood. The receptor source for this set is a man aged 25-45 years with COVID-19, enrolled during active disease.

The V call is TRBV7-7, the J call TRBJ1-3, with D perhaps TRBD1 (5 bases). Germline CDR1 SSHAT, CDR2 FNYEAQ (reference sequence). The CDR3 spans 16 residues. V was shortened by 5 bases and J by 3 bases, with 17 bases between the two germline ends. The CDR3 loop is CASSPGRGKVGNTIYF. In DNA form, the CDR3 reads TGTGCCAGCAGCCCCGGGAGGGGAAAGGTTGGAAACACCATATATTTT.

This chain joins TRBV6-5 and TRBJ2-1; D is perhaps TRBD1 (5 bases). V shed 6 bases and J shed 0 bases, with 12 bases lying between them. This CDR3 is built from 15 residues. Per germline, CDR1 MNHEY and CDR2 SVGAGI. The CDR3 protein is CASRPDRSSYNEQFF. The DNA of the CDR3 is TGTGCCAGCAGACCCGACAGAAGCTCCTACAATGAGCAGTTCTTC.

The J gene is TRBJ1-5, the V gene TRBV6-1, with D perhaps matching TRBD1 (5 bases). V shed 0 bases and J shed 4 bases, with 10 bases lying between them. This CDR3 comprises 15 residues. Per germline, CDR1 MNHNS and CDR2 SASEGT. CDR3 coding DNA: TGTGCCAGCAGTGAAGCACAGGTCTGGAATCAGCCCCAGCATTTT. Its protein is CASSEAQVWNQPQHF.

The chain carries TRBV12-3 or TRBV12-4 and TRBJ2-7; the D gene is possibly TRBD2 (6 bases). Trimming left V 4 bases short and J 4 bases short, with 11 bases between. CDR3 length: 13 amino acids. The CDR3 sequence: CASSSGGFYEQYF. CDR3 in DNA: TGTGCCAGCAGTTCCGGGGGATTTTACGAGCAGTACTTC.